The source of this T cell receptor (beta chain) is a study of cytomegalovirus exposure and HLA in healthy donors. This clone was observed a handful of times. J lost 0 bases, V lost 6 bases, and 5 bases had no gene match. The CDR3 consists of 15 residues. Germline V CDR1 and CDR2: MDHEN, SYDVKM. PCR employed 60 Vbeta and 13 Jbeta primers. Some clones are missing from TCRdb's copy, which holds only in-frame ones; the method was immunoSEQ multiplex PCR. Among over 85,000 clones listed, around 70% were seen once. The rearrangement joins TRBV28 to TRBJ2-3, with TRBD2 matching 8 bases. The receptor was isolated from a female donor in good health and CMV-seronegative. Sequenced input: PBMCs. In DNA, the CDR3 is TGTGCCAGCAGGCGACTAGCGCAGAGCACAGATACGCAGTATTTT. Residues: CASRRLAQSTDTQYF.